This T cell receptor (beta chain) was sequenced in a study of CD8+ T cells in alopecia areata. Regarding the study as a whole: Scalp clonality, together with expanded CD8+ clones among the top 100, fell significantly with tofacitinib.

Specified treatment: oral pan-JAK inhibitor, 5-10 mg twice daily. This clone has only one observation. Its target is not known. The CDR3 covers 12 residues. Sequencing used cDNA as its template, made by extracting RNA and reverse transcribing it. Here immunoSEQ multiplex PCR was the method, and the copy in TCRdb shows in-frame clones only, minus some. The data show more than 140,000 clones, roughly 86% seen once. This receptor was taken from a human donor with alopecia areata. This material consisted of CD8+ T cells sorted from blood, taken at week 4, from a patient treated with tofacitinib. The chain has TRBV21-1 and TRBJ2-7. TRBV21-1 is reported as a pseudogene. CDR3 nucleotides: TGTGCCAGCAGCAAGGCGTCCTACGAGCAGTACTTC. It encodes CASSKASYEQYF.